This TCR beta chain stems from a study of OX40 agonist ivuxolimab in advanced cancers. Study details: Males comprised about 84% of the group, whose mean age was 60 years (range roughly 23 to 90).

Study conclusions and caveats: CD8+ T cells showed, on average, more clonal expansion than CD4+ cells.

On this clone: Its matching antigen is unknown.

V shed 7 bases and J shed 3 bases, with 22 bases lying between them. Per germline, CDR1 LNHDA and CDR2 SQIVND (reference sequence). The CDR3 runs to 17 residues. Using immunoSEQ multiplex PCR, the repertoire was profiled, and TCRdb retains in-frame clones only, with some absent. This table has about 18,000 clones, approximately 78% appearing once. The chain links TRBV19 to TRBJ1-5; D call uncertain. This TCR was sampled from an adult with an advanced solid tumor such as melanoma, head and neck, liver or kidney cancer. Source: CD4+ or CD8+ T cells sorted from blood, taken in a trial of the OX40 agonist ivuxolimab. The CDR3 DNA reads TGTGCCAGTACGGCCGGCCAGGCCGGGCTGGACAATCAGCCCCAGCATTTT. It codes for CASTAGQAGLDNQPQHF.